The rows below give T cell receptor beta chains drawn from one sample of a study of STAT3 mutations in large granular lymphocyte leukemia. TCRdb keeps only in-frame clones here, not all; method: immunoSEQ multiplex PCR. This sample carries roughly 6,500 clones, approximately 54% of them seen once, and the ten largest clones take about 80%. The sample consisted of peripheral blood mononuclear cells. These receptors all stem from a boy aged 5-17 years with T-cell large granular lymphocyte leukemia. Some clones in this sample may be carry-over from other donors' samples. CDR3s include the opening cysteine and the closing phenylalanine or tryptophan. The D gene is left open where the match is weak. Clone size is stated in some rows and not others, as once, few, many or a class when expanded.

clone_size	d_call	v_call	j_call	cdr3_aa	cdr3_nt
.	.	TRBV18	TRBJ1-3	CASSPGRAYSGNTIYF	TGTGCCAGCTCACCGGGCAGGGCTTACTCTGGAAACACCATATATTTT
.	.	TRBV27	TRBJ2-7	CASFFVFGAYEQYF	TGTGCCAGCTTCTTTGTCTTCGGGGCCTACGAGCAGTACTTC
few	TRBD1	TRBV2	TRBJ2-3	CASNAPGTGHASTDTQYF	TGTGCCAGCAATGCCCCCGGGACAGGACATGCTAGCACAGATACGCAGTATTTT
few	.	TRBV7-9	TRBJ1-6	CASSGGPGHVDGAPLHF	TGTGCCAGCAGCGGGGGCCCGGGACATGTCGATGGGGCACCCCTCCACTTT
.	.	TRBV5-1	TRBJ1-2	CASSPGGRDYGYTF	TGCGCCAGCAGCCCTGGGGGCAGGGACTATGGCTACACCTTC
.	.	TRBV29-1	TRBJ2-1	CSFFAGSIYNEQFF	TGCAGCTTCTTCGCAGGGTCTATTTACAATGAGCAGTTCTTC
few	.	TRBV4-2	TRBJ2-3	CASSQDWGTDTQYF	TGTGCCAGCAGCCAAGATTGGGGCACAGATACGCAGTATTTT
.	.	TRBV15	TRBJ1-6	CATSVGTKSPLHF	TGTGCCACCAGCGTCGGGACGAAATCACCCCTCCACTTT
.	TRBD2	TRBV5-4	TRBJ2-7	CASSGGLAGGLEQYF	TGTGCCAGCAGCGGAGGACTAGCGGGGGGGCTGGAGCAGTACTTC
.	.	TRBV2	TRBJ1-1	CASSKETVNTEAFF	TGTGCCAGCAGTAAAGAAACAGTGAACACTGAAGCTTTCTTT
.	TRBD1	TRBV5-8	TRBJ2-7	CASSGGQAKDYEQYF	TGTGCCAGCAGCGGGGGACAGGCGAAGGACTACGAGCAGTACTTC
.	TRBD1	TRBV7-9	TRBJ2-7	CASNPRTGQATYEQYF	TGTGCCAGCAACCCTCGAACCGGACAGGCTACCTACGAGCAGTACTTC
few	TRBD1	TRBV6-1	TRBJ2-7	CASSEGTGGAYEQYF	TGTGCCAGCAGTGAAGGAACAGGGGGAGCCTACGAGCAGTACTTC
.	.	TRBV6-5	TRBJ2-7	CASSYRTGSSYEQYF	TGTGCCAGCAGTTACCGGACGGGAAGCTCCTACGAGCAGTACTTC
.	.	TRBV29-1	TRBJ2-1	CSVEGGTDYNEQFF	TGCAGCGTTGAAGGAGGGACTGACTACAATGAGCAGTTCTTC
.	TRBD1	TRBV7-9	TRBJ1-1	CASSLTGTGEAFF	TGTGCCAGCAGCTTAACAGGGACAGGTGAAGCTTTCTTT
few	.	TRBV6-6	TRBJ1-6	CASSPPSGNSPLHF	TGTGCCAGCAGTCCCCCCTCAGGGAATTCACCCCTCCACTTT
.	.	TRBV5-4	TRBJ2-1	CASSLTGLQSNEQFF	TGTGCCAGCAGCCTGACAGGCCTACAGTCGAATGAGCAGTTCTTC
.	TRBD2	TRBV7-2	TRBJ2-7	CASRSAGLGLYEQYF	TGTGCCAGCAGATCAGCGGGACTAGGACTTTACGAGCAGTACTTC
few	TRBD1	TRBV5-1	TRBJ1-2	CASSLMGQSYGYTF	TGCGCCAGCAGCTTGATGGGACAGTCCTATGGCTACACCTTC
.	.	TRBV18	TRBJ1-5	CASSPSGAGTNQPQHF	TGTGCCAGCTCACCCTCAGGCGCAGGGACCAATCAGCCCCAGCATTTT
.	TRBD2	TRBV5-1	TRBJ2-1	CASSSGTSVYNEQFF	TGCGCCAGCAGCTCCGGGACTAGCGTTTACAATGAGCAGTTCTTC
.	.	TRBV27	TRBJ2-7	CASSLKPSYEQYF	TGTGCCAGCAGTTTAAAGCCGTCCTACGAGCAGTACTTC
.	TRBD1	TRBV30	TRBJ2-7	CAWTDGTGTYEQYF	TGTGCCTGGACCGACGGGACAGGGACCTACGAGCAGTACTTC
.	TRBD2	TRBV5-1	TRBJ2-2	CASSSFTGLAGGGGELFF	TGCGCCAGCAGCTCGTTCACCGGACTAGCGGGAGGTGGCGGGGAGCTGTTTTTT
.	.	TRBV4-3	TRBJ2-3	CASSQGSLAGTDTQYF	TGCGCCAGCAGCCAAGGATCCCTGGCTGGCACAGATACGCAGTATTTT
.	.	TRBV30	TRBJ1-6	CAWSVQVSNSPLHF	TGTGCCTGGAGTGTACAAGTATCGAATTCACCCCTCCACTTT
few	.	TRBV6-6	TRBJ1-5	CASSYNPGTSNQPQHF	TGTGCCAGCAGTTACAACCCGGGGACGAGCAATCAGCCCCAGCATTTT
.	TRBD2	TRBV29-1	TRBJ2-3	CSVREGSDTQYF	TGCAGCGTGCGGGAGGGTTCGGATACGCAGTATTTT
few	.	TRBV7-8	TRBJ2-1	CASSGREDEQFF	TGTGCCAGCAGCGGCAGGGAGGATGAGCAGTTCTTC
.	.	TRBV29-1	TRBJ2-7	CSVETPLSYEQYF	TGCAGCGTTGAAACCCCTCTATCCTACGAGCAGTACTTC
once	TRBD1	TRBV7-2	TRBJ2-7	CASSKGTGGREQYF	TGTGCCAGCAGCAAGGGGACAGGGGGCCGAGAGCAGTACTTC
once	TRBD2	TRBV6-4	TRBJ2-1	CASSVRAGAYNEQFF	TGTGCCAGCAGTGTAAGGGCGGGAGCCTACAATGAGCAGTTCTTC
.	TRBD1	TRBV18	TRBJ2-7	CASSPGTGFPYEQYF	TGTGCCAGCTCCCCCGGGACAGGGTTCCCCTACGAGCAGTACTTC
.	.	TRBV5-5	TRBJ1-1	CASSLSHRLNTEAFF	TGTGCCAGCAGCTTGAGTCACCGCTTGAACACTGAAGCTTTCTTT
once	TRBD1	TRBV29-1	TRBJ1-2	CSVTGDGTGGNYGYTF	TGCAGCGTAACCGGGGATGGAACAGGGGGAAACTATGGCTACACCTTC
.	TRBD1	TRBV30	TRBJ1-5	CAWSVRQGGRSNQPQHF	TGTGCCTGGAGTGTGAGACAGGGTGGGAGAAGCAATCAGCCCCAGCATTTT
.	.	TRBV20-1	TRBJ2-7	CSAMRDYEQYF	TGCAGTGCTATGAGGGACTACGAGCAGTACTTC
few	.	TRBV9	TRBJ2-3	CASSVAPQTPSTDTQYF	TGTGCCAGCAGCGTAGCTCCCCAGACACCTAGCACAGATACGCAGTATTTT
.	.	TRBV7-9	TRBJ1-1	CASSFPGGGPGGTEAFF	TGTGCCAGCAGCTTTCCCGGCGGCGGACCGGGGGGCACTGAAGCTTTCTTT
once	TRBD2	TRBV7-6	TRBJ2-5	CASSSWGGAETQYF	TGTGCCAGCAGCTCCTGGGGGGGAGCGGAGACCCAGTACTTC
few	TRBD2	TRBV7-9	TRBJ2-5	CASSPTGGKETQYF	TGTGCCAGCAGCCCAACCGGGGGGAAAGAGACCCAGTACTTC
few	.	TRBV7-3	TRBJ2-5	CASSSDLGETQYF	TGTGCCAGCAGCTCGGACCTGGGAGAGACCCAGTACTTC
.	.	TRBV5-1	TRBJ2-1	CASSLVLRGTVSYNEQFF	TGCGCCAGCAGCTTGGTACTTCGCGGGACGGTCTCCTACAATGAGCAGTTCTTC
.	TRBD1	TRBV5-1	TRBJ2-2	CASSLGRGRTGELFF	TGCGCCAGCAGCTTGGGCAGGGGGCGCACCGGGGAGCTGTTTTTT
.	.	TRBV30	TRBJ2-7	CAWAIAYEQYF	TGTGCCTGGGCTATAGCTTACGAGCAGTACTTC
.	.	TRBV5-1	TRBJ2-5	CASSFVTNVKGTQYF	TGCGCCAGCAGCTTCGTGACGAACGTGAAAGGGACCCAGTACTTC
few	TRBD2	TRBV4-1	TRBJ2-7	CASSQRTGGSEQYF	TGCGCCAGCAGCCAAAGAACGGGAGGTTCCGAGCAGTACTTC
.	.	TRBV4-1	TRBJ2-7	CASSQDRAGYYEQYF	TGCGCCAGCAGCCAAGATCGGGCGGGTTACTACGAGCAGTACTTC
.	TRBD1	TRBV7-9	TRBJ1-6	CASSLDALQGAENSPLHF	TGTGCCAGCAGCTTAGACGCCCTACAGGGGGCGGAAAATTCACCCCTCCACTTT